The rows below give T cell receptor beta chains drawn from one sample of a study of metastatic and nonmetastatic thyroid tumors. TCRdb reprocessed the PCR reads via MiXCR. The sample consists of around 19,000 clones, about a sixth of them appearing once. The sequenced sample consisted of tumor tissue. Every receptor here comes from a female donor with papillary thyroid cancer or a benign thyroid nodule (not recorded which). Some clones in this sample may be carry-over from other donors' samples. Both conserved end residues are part of each CDR3. A D gene is named only where the DNA matches it firmly. Clone sizes are given selectively: once, few, many, or a class where the clone is expanded.

cdr3_length: 11
clone_size: medium-sized
v_call: TRBV25-1
j_call: TRBJ2-2
d_call: .
cdr3_nt: TGTGCCAGCAGTGAGGACGGGGAGCTGTTTTTT
cdr3_aa: CASSEDGELFF

cdr3_length: 11
clone_size: many
v_call: TRBV5-6
j_call: TRBJ2-7
d_call: .
cdr3_nt: TGTGCCAGCAGCTTGGATCACGAGCAGTACTTC
cdr3_aa: CASSLDHEQYF

cdr3_length: 15
clone_size: medium-sized
v_call: TRBV7-9
j_call: TRBJ2-3
d_call: TRBD2
cdr3_nt: TGTGCCAGCAGCGCGAGCGGGAGGGCCGGAGATACGCAGTATTTT
cdr3_aa: CASSASGRAGDTQYF

cdr3_length: 15
clone_size: many
v_call: TRBV5-1
j_call: TRBJ1-2
d_call: TRBD1
cdr3_nt: TGCGCCAGCAGCTGGGGGACAGGGAAGCGGGATGGCTACACCTTC
cdr3_aa: CASSWGTGKRDGYTF

cdr3_length: 13
clone_size: many
v_call: TRBV6-5
j_call: TRBJ2-2
d_call: .
cdr3_nt: TGTGCCAGCAGTTACGTTACGATGAGGGAGCTGTTTTTT
cdr3_aa: CASSYVTMRELFF

cdr3_length: 16
clone_size: many
v_call: TRBV9
j_call: TRBJ2-1
d_call: TRBD2
cdr3_nt: TGTGCCAGCAGCGTAGCTCCTAGCGGGGCGTACAATGAGCAGTTCTTC
cdr3_aa: CASSVAPSGAYNEQFF

cdr3_length: 14
clone_size: few
v_call: TRBV2
j_call: TRBJ1-6
d_call: .
cdr3_nt: TGTCCCAGCAGTGCTCCCACGGCTCGTTCACCCCTCCACTTT
cdr3_aa: CPSSAPTARSPLHF

cdr3_length: 16
clone_size: .
v_call: TRBV3-1
j_call: TRBJ2-2
d_call: TRBD1
cdr3_nt: TGTGCCAGCAGCCTATTACCAGGGGGTTATTCCTGGGAGCTGTTTTTT
cdr3_aa: CASSLLPGGYSWELFF

cdr3_length: 12
clone_size: few
v_call: TRBV6-1
j_call: TRBJ1-1
d_call: .
cdr3_nt: TGTGCCAGCGGAGAGATGAACACTGAAGCTTTCTTT
cdr3_aa: CASGEMNTEAFF

cdr3_length: 13
clone_size: many
v_call: TRBV20-1
j_call: TRBJ1-6
d_call: .
cdr3_nt: TGCAGTGCTAGAGAGGAAGGGCAATCACCCCTCCACTTT
cdr3_aa: CSAREEGQSPLHF

cdr3_length: 12
clone_size: many
v_call: TRBV29-1
j_call: TRBJ2-7
d_call: .
cdr3_nt: TGCAGCGCTTTGACAGGTTCCTACGAGCAGTACTTC
cdr3_aa: CSALTGSYEQYF

cdr3_length: 12
clone_size: many
v_call: TRBV20-1
j_call: TRBJ2-7
d_call: .
cdr3_nt: TGCAGTGCTAACGGGGGAATGGGCGAGCAGTACTTC
cdr3_aa: CSANGGMGEQYF

cdr3_length: 13
clone_size: .
v_call: TRBV30
j_call: TRBJ1-1
d_call: .
cdr3_nt: TGTGCCTGCACTACGATAGCAGGTACTGAAGCTTTCTTT
cdr3_aa: CACTTIAGTEAFF

cdr3_length: 14
clone_size: many
v_call: TRBV5-1
j_call: TRBJ2-7
d_call: TRBD2
cdr3_nt: TGCGCCAGCAGCTCGCGGACTAGCGAGGACGAGCAGTGCTTC
cdr3_aa: CASSSRTSEDEQCF

cdr3_length: 14
clone_size: many
v_call: TRBV4-1
j_call: TRBJ1-5
d_call: .
cdr3_nt: TGCGCCAGCAGCCTGGAGGAAAGCAATCAGCCCCAGCATTTT
cdr3_aa: CASSLEESNQPQHF

cdr3_length: 15
clone_size: many
v_call: TRBV12-5
j_call: TRBJ2-4
d_call: .
cdr3_nt: TGTGCTAGTGGTTTGGGCAGTCTAGCCAAAAACATTCAGTACTTC
cdr3_aa: CASGLGSLAKNIQYF

cdr3_length: 15
clone_size: .
v_call: TRBV6-5
j_call: TRBJ1-1
d_call: .
cdr3_nt: TGTGCCAGCAGCTCTACTCGGACAGCTAACACTGAAGCTTTCTTT
cdr3_aa: CASSSTRTANTEAFF

cdr3_length: 10
clone_size: medium-sized
v_call: TRBV27
j_call: TRBJ2-1
d_call: .
cdr3_nt: TGTGCCAGCGGATTCTATGAGCAGTTCTTC
cdr3_aa: CASGFYEQFF

cdr3_length: 14
clone_size: .
v_call: TRBV6-1
j_call: TRBJ1-3
d_call: TRBD1
cdr3_nt: TGTGCCATCATGCCGACAGGGCTTGGAAACACCATATATTTT
cdr3_aa: CAIMPTGLGNTIYF

cdr3_length: 16
clone_size: many
v_call: TRBV6-1
j_call: TRBJ1-3
d_call: TRBD1
cdr3_nt: TGTGCCAGCAGTGAAAGAGACAGGGGGGGTGGAAACACCATATATTTT
cdr3_aa: CASSERDRGGGNTIYF

cdr3_length: 17
clone_size: many
v_call: TRBV27
j_call: TRBJ1-1
d_call: TRBD1
cdr3_nt: TGTGCCAGCACCCCCACGTGGGACAGGGGTTTCGGCACTGAAGCTTTCTTT
cdr3_aa: CASTPTWDRGFGTEAFF

cdr3_length: 16
clone_size: many
v_call: TRBV19
j_call: TRBJ2-3
d_call: TRBD1
cdr3_nt: TGTGCCAGTAGTACGGTACAGGGGGTTCGCACAGATACGCAGTATTTT
cdr3_aa: CASSTVQGVRTDTQYF

cdr3_length: 15
clone_size: many
v_call: TRBV29-1
j_call: TRBJ2-1
d_call: TRBD2
cdr3_nt: TGCAGCATGGGGAGGGGTACACCTCCGTACAATGAGCAGTTCTTC
cdr3_aa: CSMGRGTPPYNEQFF

cdr3_length: 15
clone_size: .
v_call: TRBV5-1
j_call: TRBJ1-6
d_call: .
cdr3_nt: TGCGCCAGCAGTGCAGGCCTGGGGGAAAATTCACCACTCCACTTT
cdr3_aa: CASSAGLGENSPLHF

cdr3_length: 16
clone_size: .
v_call: TRBV6-5
j_call: TRBJ1-2
d_call: TRBD1
cdr3_nt: TGTGCCAGCAGTTCCCGGACAGGGATAGCTAACTATGGCTACACCTTC
cdr3_aa: CASSSRTGIANYGYTF

cdr3_length: 13
clone_size: medium-sized
v_call: TRBV6-1
j_call: TRBJ1-1
d_call: .
cdr3_nt: TGTGCCAGCAGCCCCGAACGGGGAACTGAAGCTTTCTTT
cdr3_aa: CASSPERGTEAFF

cdr3_length: 14
clone_size: many
v_call: TRBV4-1
j_call: TRBJ1-6
d_call: .
cdr3_nt: TGCGCCAGCAGTCAACAGGGTATTAATTCACCCCTCCACTTT
cdr3_aa: CASSQQGINSPLHF

cdr3_length: 16
clone_size: many
v_call: TRBV5-1
j_call: TRBJ2-3
d_call: TRBD1
cdr3_nt: TGCGCCAGCAGCTTATTCGGGGACAGAAACACAGATACGCAGTATTTT
cdr3_aa: CASSLFGDRNTDTQYF

cdr3_length: 14
clone_size: many
v_call: TRBV20-1
j_call: TRBJ2-3
d_call: .
cdr3_nt: TGCAGTGCTAGGCAACAGCTTAGCACAGATACGCAGTATTTT
cdr3_aa: CSARQQLSTDTQYF

cdr3_length: 14
clone_size: .
v_call: TRBV11-2
j_call: TRBJ2-7
d_call: .
cdr3_nt: TGTGCCAGCAGCTTAGAAAGGGCGGTCTACGAGCAGTACTTC
cdr3_aa: CASSLERAVYEQYF

cdr3_length: 14
clone_size: many
v_call: TRBV11-2
j_call: TRBJ2-7
d_call: .
cdr3_nt: TGTGCCAGCAACCTAGTGTTTCCCGGTATTGTGCAGTACTTC
cdr3_aa: CASNLVFPGIVQYF

cdr3_length: 18
clone_size: many
v_call: TRBV28
j_call: TRBJ1-5
d_call: TRBD1
cdr3_nt: TGTGCCAGCAGTTTTCGGGACAGGTTAGGGTATAGCAATCAGCCCCAGCATTTT
cdr3_aa: CASSFRDRLGYSNQPQHF

cdr3_length: 18
clone_size: many
v_call: TRBV19
j_call: TRBJ2-1
d_call: TRBD2
cdr3_nt: TGTGCCAGTAGTCCCCACCGGAGTCTAGCGGGGGACAACAATGAGCAGTTCTTC
cdr3_aa: CASSPHRSLAGDNNEQFF

cdr3_length: 14
clone_size: many
v_call: TRBV5-5
j_call: TRBJ1-2
d_call: .
cdr3_nt: TGTGCCAGCAGTGTGACGACTACAAACTATGGCTACACCTTC
cdr3_aa: CASSVTTTNYGYTF

cdr3_length: 15
clone_size: many
v_call: TRBV5-1
j_call: TRBJ2-1
d_call: .
cdr3_nt: TGCGCCAGCAGCTTGGAAAGCGGAGCCTACAATGAGCAGTTCTTC
cdr3_aa: CASSLESGAYNEQFF

cdr3_length: 20
clone_size: few
v_call: TRBV2
j_call: TRBJ2-1
d_call: .
cdr3_nt: TGTGCCAGCCTCGGGACAACGTCCCCAATAGAGGGACGACCCTACAATGAGCAGTTCTTC
cdr3_aa: CASLGTTSPIEGRPYNEQFF

cdr3_length: 14
clone_size: many
v_call: TRBV5-1
j_call: TRBJ2-7
d_call: .
cdr3_nt: TGCGCCAGCAGCTTACAGTCGGGGACCTACGAGCAGTACTTC
cdr3_aa: CASSLQSGTYEQYF

cdr3_length: 15
clone_size: many
v_call: TRBV5-4
j_call: TRBJ2-1
d_call: TRBD1
cdr3_nt: TGTGCCAGCAGCGTCCGGGACAGACCCTTTAATGAGCAGTTCTTC
cdr3_aa: CASSVRDRPFNEQFF

cdr3_length: 12
clone_size: many
v_call: TRBV7-9
j_call: TRBJ2-5
d_call: .
cdr3_nt: TGTGCCAGCAGCCCATCAGCAGAGACCCAGTACTTC
cdr3_aa: CASSPSAETQYF

cdr3_length: 12
clone_size: many
v_call: TRBV6-4
j_call: TRBJ2-1
d_call: .
cdr3_nt: TGTGCCAGCAGAGCGGTACATAATGAGCAGTTCTTC
cdr3_aa: CASRAVHNEQFF

cdr3_length: 17
clone_size: .
v_call: TRBV20-1
j_call: TRBJ1-5
d_call: TRBD1
cdr3_nt: TGCAGTGCTAGAGGAAAATCCGGGACAGGGGGCTTTCAGCCCCAGCATTTT
cdr3_aa: CSARGKSGTGGFQPQHF

cdr3_length: 14
clone_size: many
v_call: TRBV9
j_call: TRBJ2-7
d_call: .
cdr3_nt: TGTGCCAGCAGCGTAGTTCCCAGCTCCTACGAGCAGTACTTC
cdr3_aa: CASSVVPSSYEQYF

cdr3_length: 15
clone_size: many
v_call: TRBV5-4
j_call: TRBJ1-1
d_call: .
cdr3_nt: TGTGCCAGCAACCTCCTATTCGGGCAGAACACTGAAGCTTTCTTT
cdr3_aa: CASNLLFGQNTEAFF

cdr3_length: 12
clone_size: many
v_call: TRBV12-3/TRBV12-4
j_call: TRBJ1-5
d_call: .
cdr3_nt: TGTGCCAGCTCGACAGGCAATCAGCCCCAGCATTTT
cdr3_aa: CASSTGNQPQHF

cdr3_length: 16
clone_size: .
v_call: TRBV6-6
j_call: TRBJ2-2
d_call: TRBD1
cdr3_nt: TGTGCCAGCAGTTATATTTGGACAGGGAACACCGGGGAGCTGTTTTTT
cdr3_aa: CASSYIWTGNTGELFF

cdr3_length: 14
clone_size: .
v_call: TRBV5-1
j_call: TRBJ1-1
d_call: TRBD1
cdr3_nt: TGCGCCAGCAGCTTGGGGTACAGGGGTACTGAATCTTTCTTT
cdr3_aa: CASSLGYRGTESFF

cdr3_length: 15
clone_size: many
v_call: TRBV28
j_call: TRBJ1-4
d_call: .
cdr3_nt: TGTGCCAGCATCGACGGGCGGCTGACAGTTGAAAAACTGTTTTTT
cdr3_aa: CASIDGRLTVEKLFF

cdr3_length: 13
clone_size: .
v_call: TRBV6-1
j_call: TRBJ2-1
d_call: .
cdr3_nt: TGTGCCAGCAGTTCAGGTCCGCGGGATGAGCAGTTCTTC
cdr3_aa: CASSSGPRDEQFF

cdr3_length: 15
clone_size: many
v_call: TRBV14
j_call: TRBJ2-7
d_call: .
cdr3_nt: TGTGCCAGCAGCCAAGATTTGGGGAAATCCTACGAGCAGTACTTC
cdr3_aa: CASSQDLGKSYEQYF

cdr3_length: 15
clone_size: many
v_call: TRBV30
j_call: TRBJ1-6
d_call: TRBD1
cdr3_nt: TGTGCCTGGAAAAAACAGGGGGTCGATAATTCACCCCTCCACTTT
cdr3_aa: CAWKKQGVDNSPLHF

cdr3_length: 16
clone_size: many
v_call: TRBV5-8
j_call: TRBJ2-1
d_call: .
cdr3_nt: TGTGCCAGCAGCTTGGAGGGGGTGAGCTCCTACAATGAGCAGTTCTTC
cdr3_aa: CASSLEGVSSYNEQFF

cdr3_length: 15
clone_size: many
v_call: TRBV6-5
j_call: TRBJ2-2
d_call: .
cdr3_nt: TGTGCCAGCAGTTACGGAACCCTGAACACCGGGGAGCTGTTTTTT
cdr3_aa: CASSYGTLNTGELFF

cdr3_length: 18
clone_size: medium-sized
v_call: TRBV28
j_call: TRBJ2-3
d_call: TRBD2
cdr3_nt: TGTGCCAGCAGTTATGGGACTAGCGGGGTTTTGAGCACAGATACGCAGTATTTT
cdr3_aa: CASSYGTSGVLSTDTQYF

cdr3_length: 15
clone_size: many
v_call: TRBV30
j_call: TRBJ1-1
d_call: .
cdr3_nt: TGTGCCTGGAGTGGAGCCAGGGCTAAGAACACTGAAGCTTTCTTT
cdr3_aa: CAWSGARAKNTEAFF

cdr3_length: 20
clone_size: .
v_call: TRBV5-1
j_call: TRBJ1-5
d_call: .
cdr3_nt: .
cdr3_aa: CASSLGRIGPSSTSGQPQHF

cdr3_length: 12
clone_size: .
v_call: TRBV9
j_call: TRBJ1-3
d_call: .
cdr3_nt: TGTGCCAGCAGTAGGAGCGGAGAAACCATATATTTT
cdr3_aa: CASSRSGETIYF

cdr3_length: 13
clone_size: many
v_call: TRBV5-4
j_call: TRBJ1-1
d_call: .
cdr3_nt: TGTGCCAGCAGCTTGGAGGAGAACACTGAAGCTTTCTTT
cdr3_aa: CASSLEENTEAFF

cdr3_length: 15
clone_size: .
v_call: TRBV4-1
j_call: TRBJ1-2
d_call: TRBD1
cdr3_nt: TGCGCCAGCAGCTTTCTATCGGACAGGGGGCAGGGCTACACCTTC
cdr3_aa: CASSFLSDRGQGYTF

cdr3_length: 13
clone_size: medium-sized
v_call: TRBV12-3/TRBV12-4
j_call: TRBJ2-7
d_call: .
cdr3_nt: TGTGCCAGCAGTTATGGCAGGGTTAACGAGCAGTACTTC
cdr3_aa: CASSYGRVNEQYF

cdr3_length: 18
clone_size: many
v_call: TRBV15
j_call: TRBJ1-5
d_call: TRBD1
cdr3_nt: TGTGCCACCAGCACCCAGCCGGGACAGGGGGCCTTCCGCCAGCCCCAGCATTTT
cdr3_aa: CATSTQPGQGAFRQPQHF